This TCR beta chain is from a study of blood T cell repertoires in COVID-19. Looking at the study overall: Whether acute or convalescent, the COVID-19 samples came from the United States, Italy and Spain. The cDNA or gDNA used as material had been derived from T cells, B-cell-depleted T cells, or PBMCs.

This clone was recorded only once. Enrolment of Seattle patients took place during active infection, and they were followed longitudinally. CDR1 MDHEN and CDR2 SYDVKM come from the germline V gene. The CDR3 spans 16 residues. After removal of 4 bases from V and 6 bases from J, the junction contained 7 bases not matched to a gene. Per the authors' pipeline: Estimation of nucleated cell counts was performed using reference gene primer amplification. Repertoires were generated with immunoSEQ multiplex PCR, while TCRdb's copy carries only in-frame clones and drops some. V, J and clone size were drawn from that table, and D and trimming were deduced from the DNA. Altogether some 370,000 clones are present, more than 70% being singletons, with the ten largest covering over 9.5%.

The receptor was derived from a woman aged 30 to 39 with COVID-19, enrolled during active disease. Sequenced input: peripheral blood. The chain has TRBV28 and TRBJ2-1; 12 nucleotides agree with TRBD2. The CDR3 region is CASSSYGTSGPNEQFF. The CDR3 coding sequence is TGTGCCAGCAGTTCCTATGGGACTAGCGGGCCCAATGAGCAGTTCTTC.